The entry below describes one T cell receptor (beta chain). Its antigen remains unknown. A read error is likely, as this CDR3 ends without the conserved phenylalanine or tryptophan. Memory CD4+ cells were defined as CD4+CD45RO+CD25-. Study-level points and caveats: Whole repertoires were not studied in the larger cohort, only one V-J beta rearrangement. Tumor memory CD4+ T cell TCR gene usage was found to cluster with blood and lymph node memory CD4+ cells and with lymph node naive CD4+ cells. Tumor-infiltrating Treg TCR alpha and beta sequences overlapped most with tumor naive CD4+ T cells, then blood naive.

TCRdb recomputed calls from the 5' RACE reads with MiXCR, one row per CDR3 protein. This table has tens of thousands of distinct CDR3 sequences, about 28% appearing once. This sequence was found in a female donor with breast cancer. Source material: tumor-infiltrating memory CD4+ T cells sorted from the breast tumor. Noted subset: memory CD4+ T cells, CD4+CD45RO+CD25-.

The CDR3 sequence is CASSPSPGHQETQYL. As DNA, the CDR3 is TGTGCCAGCAGTCCCAGTCCGGGACACCAAGAGACCCAGTACCTC. The rearrangement joins TRBV7-8 to TRBJ2-5, with D perhaps assigned TRBD1 or TRBD2 (5 bases each). There are 15 residues in the CDR3. V was cut by 6 bases and J by 0 bases, with 14 bases left in between. The germline gives CDR1 SGHVS, CDR2 FQNEAQ.